This passage covers 29 T cell receptor beta chains from one sample sequenced in a study of a mutant IDH1 vaccine in newly diagnosed glioma. This sample's time point: week 23, last vaccination. Each vaccine dose was 300 ug of mutant IDH1 20-mer peptide, with topical imiquimod. Method: immunoSEQ multiplex PCR; TCRdb's copy keeps in-frame clones and lacks some. The sample consists of 20,000 to 25,000 clones, 82% of them appearing once. No cognate antigen is known for these TCRs. The sequencing used PBMCs, collected from a glioma patient whose treatment included an IDH1 peptide vaccine. Receptor source: a man younger than 40 with glioma.

This clone was seen a few times. The genes are TRBV5-5 and TRBJ2-5; 7 bases map to TRBD2. The CDR3 loop spans 16 amino acids. V shed 0 bases and J 2 bases; nucleotides not matched to a gene: 7. Germline V gene lookup returns CDR1 SGHKS and CDR2 YYEKEE (reference sequence). Written as DNA, the CDR3 is TGTGCCAGCAGCTTGGGTGGGAGGGCCCCACAAGAGACCCAGTACTTC. The encoded protein is CASSLGGRAPQETQYF.

The CDR3 spells CASSPKHGAGNTEAFF. The CDR3 DNA reads TGTGCCAGCTCACCAAAACACGGGGCAGGGAACACTGAAGCTTTCTTT. This chain uses TRBV18 with TRBJ1-1; possibly TRBD1 for D (5 bases). The CDR3 loop spans 16 amino acids. CDR1 is KGHSH, CDR2 LQKENI, per germline. V was pared by 2 bases and J by 1 base, with 14 bases between. The variable domain in full, with the rest retrieved from reference TRBV18 and TRBJ1-1, is NAGVMQNPRHLVRRRGQEARLRCSPMKGHSHVYWYRQLPEEGLKFMVYLQKENIIDESGMPKERFSAEFPKEGPSILRIQQVVRGDSAAYFCASSPKHGAGNTEAFFGQGTRLTVV.

In the case of this clone: Other DNA sequences in the sample encode the same CDR3. The rearrangement uses TRBV27 and TRBJ2-5, with 8 bases aligning to TRBD2. The germline gives CDR1 MNHEY, CDR2 SMNVEV (reference sequence). The V segment lost 6 bases and the J segment 3 bases; nucleotides outside the gene matches: 3. CDR3 length: 13 amino acids. CDR3 nucleotide sequence: TGTGCCAGCAGCTCGACTAGCGAAGAGACCCAGTACTTC. The encoded protein is CASSSTSEETQYF.

The chain has TRBV30 and TRBJ2-7; D could derive from TRBD1 or TRBD2 (5 bases each). Germline CDR1 is GTSNPN and CDR2 is SVGIG (reference sequence). With 3 bases removed from V and 4 bases from J, the gap between germline ends came to 13 bases. This CDR3 is built from 13 residues. The CDR3 is CAWRPMWGYEQYF. In nucleotides, the CDR3 is TGTGCCTGGAGGCCCATGTGGGGGTACGAGCAGTACTTC.

The chain couples TRBV7-6 to TRBJ1-2; D is undetermined. Trimming pared 6 bases from V and 2 bases from J, leaving 13 bases between. CDR3 length: 14 residues. Germline V gene data show CDR1 as SGHVS and CDR2 as FNYEAQ. CDR3 DNA: TGTGCCAGCAGTGTTGGGCCGCCCAACTATGGCTACACCTTC. This encodes CASSVGPPNYGYTF.

V and J are TRBV18 and TRBJ1-3; TRBD1 matches at 9 bases. V dropped 2 bases and J dropped 4; count of bases not matched to a gene: 9. CDR1 and CDR2 from the germline V gene are KGHSH and LQKENI. The length of the CDR3 is 17 residues. CDR3 in DNA: TGTGCCAGCTCACCATTCGGACAGGGGATAACCGGAAACACCATATATTTT. Translating it yields CASSPFGQGITGNTIYF.

This chain connects TRBV5-6 to TRBJ2-7, with 7 nucleotides matching TRBD1. V dropped 4 bases and J dropped 5; count of bases not matched to a gene: 6. This CDR3 is 13 amino acids long. In germline, CDR1 is SGHDT, CDR2 YYEEEE. CDR3 region: CASSLGQPNEQYF. CDR3 bases: TGTGCCAGCAGCCTGGGACAGCCTAACGAGCAGTACTTC.

The chain combines TRBV29-1 with TRBJ1-1; D possibly corresponds to TRBD1 (5 bases). CDR3 length: 12 residues. Trimming shortened V by 4 bases and J by 5 bases, and 11 bases separated the two germline ends. In germline, CDR1 is SQVTM, CDR2 ANQGSEA. In DNA form, the CDR3 reads TGCAGCGTTGCTGGGGGAAGGACTGAAGCTTTCTTT. It codes for CSVAGGRTEAFF. Variable domain in full (rest from reference TRBV29-1 and TRBJ1-1): SAVISQKPSRDICQRGTSLTIQCQVDSQVTMMFWYRQQPGQSLTLIATANQGSEATYESGFVIDKFPISRPNLTFSTLTVSNMSPEDSSIYLCSVAGGRTEAFFGQGTRLTVV.

V gene TRBV5-1 combines with J gene TRBJ1-1, with D possibly matching TRBD1 (5 bases). Germline assignment: CDR1 SGHRS and CDR2 YFSETQ. With 5 bases removed from V and 3 bases from J, the gap between germline ends came to 14 bases. This CDR3 is 14 amino acids long. CDR3 region: CASRRGLADTEAFF. The CDR3 region has the DNA TGCGCCAGCAGAAGGGGACTCGCGGACACTGAAGCTTTCTTT.

V usage is TRBV6-5 and J usage is TRBJ2-3, with D possibly being TRBD2 (5 bases). Germline V gene lookup returns CDR1 MNHEY and CDR2 SVGAGI. V dropped 0 bases and J dropped 2 bases, with 9 bases sitting between them. This CDR3 has 15 residues. The CDR3, as DNA: TGTGCCAGCAGTTACTCACGGGGTACCACAGATACGCAGTATTTT. This codes for CASSYSRGTTDTQYF.

CDR3 sequence: CASSLPGQGRGYTF. As DNA, the CDR3 is TGTGCCAGCAGCTTACCGGGACAGGGTAGGGGCTACACCTTC. The chain uses TRBV7-9 and TRBJ1-2; the match to TRBD1 covers 9 bases. The CDR3 has 14 residues. J gave up 8 bases and V 2 bases, and 6 bases lay outside the gene matches. Looked up from germline, CDR1 is SEHNR and CDR2 is FQNEAQ (reference sequence).

The chain couples TRBV5-4 to TRBJ1-4; TRBD1 matches at 8 bases. The CDR3 contains 16 residues. The germline V gene has CDR1 SGHNT and CDR2 YYREEE (reference sequence). The V gene end was trimmed by 0 bases and the J gene end by 7 bases; junction bases not matched to a gene: 8. The CDR3 region is CASSLGTGYGGEKLFF. CDR3 DNA: TGTGCCAGCAGCTTGGGGACAGGGTATGGAGGTGAAAAACTGTTTTTT.

The chain combines TRBV5-1 with TRBJ2-1; 8 bases line up with TRBD2. This CDR3 is 16 amino acids long. V lost 6 bases, J lost 0 bases, and 8 bases stayed unmatched. Germline CDR1 and CDR2: SGHRS and YFSETQ. Written as DNA, the CDR3 is TGCGCCAGCACTGGCGGGAGGTTGCGCTCCTACAATGAGCAGTTCTTC. This translates into CASTGGRLRSYNEQFF.

The rearrangement joins TRBV5-4 to TRBJ2-1; 13 bases align to TRBD2. J gave up 6 bases and V 0 bases, and 3 bases lay outside the gene matches. This CDR3 has 16 residues. CDR1 and CDR2 (germline): SGHNT, YYREEE (reference sequence). The CDR3 bases are TGTGCCAGCAGCTTGGCCGGACTAGCGGGAGCCAATGAGCAGTTCTTC. The encoded protein is CASSLAGLAGANEQFF.

This clone was detected only a few times. This sequence joins TRBV30 and TRBJ1-3; D unclear. V dropped 0 bases and J dropped 7 bases, with 10 bases sitting between them. The length of the CDR3 is 13 residues. Germline lookup yields CDR1 GTSNPN and CDR2 SVGIG (reference sequence). The CDR3 DNA sequence: TGTGCCTGGAGTGTTAACAGCCGGAACACCATATATTTT. Translated, it gives CAWSVNSRNTIYF.

The chain couples TRBV10-3 to TRBJ1-4; no reliable D call. The germline CDR1 and CDR2 sequences are ENHRY and SYGVKD. The V and J ends lost 5 bases and 0 bases respectively, with 7 bases between them. The CDR3 is 14 amino acids. As DNA, the CDR3 is TGTGCCATCAGTCCGGTTGCAACTAATGAAAAACTGTTTTTT. Amino acid sequence: CAISPVATNEKLFF.

This chain connects TRBV2 to TRBJ1-2, with a weak D call TRBD1 (6 bases). CDR3 size: 13 residues. CDR1 is SNHLY, CDR2 FYNNEI, per germline. Trimming stripped 11 bases from V and 4 bases from J, with 17 bases between. The CDR3, as DNA: TGTGCCGGGGGGACAATCCAAGGCTATGGCTACACCTTC. Translated, it gives CAGGTIQGYGYTF. Based on the CDR3 plus reference TRBV2 and TRBJ1-2, the full variable domain is EPEVTQTPSHQVTQMGQEVILRCVPISNHLYFYWYRQILGQKVEFLVSFYNNEISEKSEIFDDQFSVERPDGSNFTLKIRSTKLEDSAMYFCAGGTIQGYGYTFGSGTRLTVV.

This rearrangement joins TRBV12-5 to TRBJ2-1, with 11 bases matching TRBD2. V shed 6 bases and J 3 bases; nucleotides not matched to a gene: 7. Per germline, CDR1 LGHNT and CDR2 FRNRAP. The CDR3 length is 16 residues. DNA for the CDR3: TGTGCTAGTGGCCGGACTAGCGGGCTGAACTACAATGAGCAGTTCTTC. Encoded protein: CASGRTSGLNYNEQFF.

V is TRBV6-5 and J is TRBJ2-6; D possibly corresponds to TRBD2 (5 bases). Trimming removed 0 bases from V and 4 bases from J, with 10 bases in between. This CDR3 comprises 16 residues. The germline V gene encodes CDR1 MNHEY and CDR2 SVGAGI. CDR3: CASSYSRVTGANVLTF. For the CDR3, the DNA is TGTGCCAGCAGTTACTCGAGGGTAACCGGGGCCAACGTCCTGACTTTC.

The chain is built from TRBV5-1 and TRBJ2-7; a possible D gene is TRBD2 (6 bases). In germline, CDR1 is SGHRS, CDR2 YFSETQ. The CDR3 consists of 13 residues. Trimming shortened V by 2 bases and J by 3 bases, and 9 bases separated the two germline ends. The CDR3 DNA is TGCGCCAGCAGCTTCCAGGAGGGCTACGAGCAGTACTTC. Its protein is CASSFQEGYEQYF.

A few counts support this clone. The genes are TRBV6-1 and TRBJ2-2; 7 bases fit TRBD1. The CDR3 sequence is 14 residues long. Trimming took 6 bases from V and 1 from J; bases not matched to a gene: 2. Germline V gene data show CDR1 as MNHNS and CDR2 as SASEGT. In DNA form, the CDR3 reads TGTGCCAGCAGCTGGACAGGGAACACCGGGGAGCTGTTTTTT. This codes for CASSWTGNTGELFF.

The V gene is TRBV7-2, the J gene TRBJ2-1, with 9 bases matching TRBD2. Germline V gives CDR1 SGHTA, CDR2 FQGNSA. V was clipped by 4 bases and J by 12 bases; unmatched bases: 13. The CDR3 has 15 amino acids. The CDR3 coding sequence is TGTGCCAGCAGCTCGGGCGATAGCGGGAGAAGTAGGCAGTTCTTC. It translates to CASSSGDSGRSRQFF.

V and J are TRBV7-9 and TRBJ2-7; 10 nucleotides match TRBD2. Trimming cost V 1 base and J 3 bases; bases outside gene matches: 9. From germline, CDR1 is SEHNR and CDR2 FQNEAQ (reference sequence). The CDR3 covers 17 residues. The CDR3 nucleotides read TGTGCCAGCAGCTTAGGGTCTAGCGGGAGTTACGTCTACGAGCAGTACTTC. Residues: CASSLGSSGSYVYEQYF. Full variable domain (outside the CDR3, taken from reference TRBV7-9 and TRBJ2-7): DTGVSQNPRHKITKRGQNVTFRCDPISEHNRLYWYRQTLGQGPEFLTYFQNEAQLEKSRLLSDRFSAERPKGSFSTLEIQRTEQGDSAMYLCASSLGSSGSYVYEQYFGPGTRLTVT.

The chain uses TRBV6-5 and TRBJ1-4; D perhaps matches TRBD1 (5 bases). The germline CDR1 and CDR2 sequences are MNHEY and SVGAGI. V was pared by 5 bases and J by 8 bases, with 18 bases between. The CDR3 has 15 residues. The CDR3 sequence: CASSPPGTGREKLFF. The CDR3 DNA reads TGTGCCAGCAGTCCCCCCGGGACCGGTCGGGAAAAACTGTTTTTT.

The CDR3, as DNA: TGTGCCAGCAGCATGAGGACAGGGGGAACTGAAGCTTTCTTT. The encoded protein is CASSMRTGGTEAFF. The rearrangement links TRBV5-5 to TRBJ1-1; 10 nucleotides line up with TRBD1. The CDR3 has 14 amino acids. Per the germline V gene, CDR1 is SGHKS and CDR2 is YYEKEE (reference sequence). V gave up 4 bases and J gave up 5 bases; unmatched junction bases: 5.

The chain recombines TRBV27 with TRBJ1-5, with D possibly being TRBD1 (6 bases). This CDR3 has 14 residues. CDR1 and CDR2 (germline): MNHEY, SMNVEV (reference sequence). V gave up 6 bases and J gave up 1 base, with 10 bases separating them. CDR3 protein: CASSDTGSNQPQHF. CDR3 DNA: TGTGCCAGCAGCGATACAGGGAGCAATCAGCCCCAGCATTTT.

V gene TRBV18 combines with J gene TRBJ2-5; 11 bases line up with TRBD1. Germline CDR1 reads KGHSH; CDR2 reads LQKENI. J gave up 5 bases and V 4 bases, and 0 bases lay outside the gene matches. The CDR3 has 13 amino acids. This CDR3 reads CASSRDRGETQYF. In DNA, the CDR3 is TGTGCCAGCTCACGGGACAGGGGGGAGACCCAGTACTTC. The entire variable domain, with the rest obtained from reference TRBV18 and TRBJ2-5, is as follows: NAGVMQNPRHLVRRRGQEARLRCSPMKGHSHVYWYRQLPEEGLKFMVYLQKENIIDESGMPKERFSAEFPKEGPSILRIQQVVRGDSAAYFCASSRDRGETQYFGPGTRLLVL.

In the case of this clone: The sample carries other DNA sequences with the same CDR3. The CDR3 region is CASGFGGGANYGYTF. The CDR3 DNA follows: TGTGCTAGTGGTTTCGGCGGAGGAGCTAACTATGGCTACACCTTC. The chain couples TRBV12-5 to TRBJ1-2; D not resolved. Looked up from germline, CDR1 is LGHNT and CDR2 is FRNRAP. Trimming cost V 3 bases and J 0 bases, with 11 bases left between them. There are 15 residues in the CDR3.

The rearrangement uses TRBV28 and TRBJ1-2, with 10 positions matching TRBD1. CDR1 MDHEN and CDR2 SYDVKM come from the germline V gene. J lost 1 base, V lost 10 bases, and 3 bases had no gene match. The CDR3 covers 13 residues. The CDR3 loop is CAIGTGDNYGYTF. The CDR3 bases are TGTGCCATCGGGACAGGGGATAACTATGGCTACACCTTC.